This TCR beta chain emerged from a study of T cells in Graves' hyperthyroidism and ophthalmopathy. Overall study findings and caveats: The majority of expanded thyroid clonotypes above 0.001 also appeared in blood. Prediction of ophthalmopathy progression came a median roughly 6.6 months pre-onset. Ophthalmopathy and stable hyperthyroidism were separated by a 13 V-J model.

Trimming pared 4 bases from V and 3 bases from J, leaving 19 bases between. The CDR3 extends over 15 amino acids. The germline CDR1 and CDR2 sequences are DFQATT and SNEGSKA (reference sequence). Researchers barred patients who had uncontrolled infection, other autoimmune disease, pregnancy or lactation. This clonotype was counted many times. The antigen is unknown. Researchers amplified the TCR beta CDR3 regions from RNA transcripts. The TCR CDR3 was amplified in a first-round RT-PCR using the HTBI primer set. TCRdb itself ran the multiplex PCR reads through MiXCR, one entry per CDR3 protein. The sample has around 620,000 distinct CDR3 sequences, just over 45% seen once.

The source material was peripheral blood or thyroid tissue (not recorded which). This chain links TRBV20-1 with TRBJ2-7; D not certain. This receptor was obtained from an adult woman with Graves' disease, either hyperthyroidism or ophthalmopathy (not recorded which). Here the CDR3 DNA reads TGCAGTGCTATCCCACTATACAACATGGACTACGAGCAGTACTTC. Protein sequence: CSAIPLYNMDYEQYF.